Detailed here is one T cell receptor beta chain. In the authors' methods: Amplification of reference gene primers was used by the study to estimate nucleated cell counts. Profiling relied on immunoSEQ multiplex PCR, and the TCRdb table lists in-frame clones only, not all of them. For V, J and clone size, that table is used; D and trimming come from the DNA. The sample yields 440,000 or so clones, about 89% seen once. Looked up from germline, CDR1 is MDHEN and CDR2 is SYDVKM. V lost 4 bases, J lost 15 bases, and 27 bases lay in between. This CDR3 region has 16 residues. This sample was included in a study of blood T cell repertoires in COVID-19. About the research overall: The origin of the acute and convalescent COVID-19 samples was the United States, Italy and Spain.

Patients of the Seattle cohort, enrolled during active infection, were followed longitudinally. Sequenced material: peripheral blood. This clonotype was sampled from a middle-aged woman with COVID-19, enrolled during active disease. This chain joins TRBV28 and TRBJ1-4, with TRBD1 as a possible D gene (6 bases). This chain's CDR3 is CASSYTGWPRNKGLFF. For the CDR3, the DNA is TGTGCCAGCAGTTATACAGGGTGGCCCCGGAACAAGGGATTGTTTTTT.